The sequence of this TCR beta chain was determined in a study of blood T cell repertoires in COVID-19. Overall study: PBMCs, B-cell-depleted T cells, or T cells provided the cDNA or gDNA that made up the material.

Germline V gene lookup returns CDR1 SGHRS and CDR2 YFSETQ. V was pared by 0 bases and J by 4 bases, with 10 bases between. The CDR3 is 14 amino acids. Per the study methods: Estimation of nucleated cell counts was performed using reference gene primer amplification. Sequenced by immunoSEQ multiplex PCR; TCRdb stores in-frame clones only, minus some. V and J calls and clone size are copied from that table; D and trimming were computed from the DNA. The repertoire includes about 46,000 clones, 70% to 90% of them detected once, and more than 15% sits in the top ten. V gene TRBV5-1 combines with J gene TRBJ1-2; D is unclear. The sequence was collected from a human donor in a cohort sampled during active COVID-19. The donor label of this sample is uncertain. The specimen was peripheral blood. This chain's CDR3 is CASSLGERLYGYTF. CDR3 nucleotide sequence: TGCGCCAGCAGCTTGGGTGAGAGACTCTATGGCTACACCTTC.